The text below deals with one T cell receptor (beta chain). Its antigen is unidentified. Built from TCR beta cDNA, the libraries had unique molecular identifiers in them. TCRdb re-called the PCR reads through MiXCR, storing one row per CDR3 protein. The sample has roughly 600,000 distinct CDR3 sequences; 44% are singletons. The data derive from a study of post-analysis software for immune sequencing data. Study results and limitations: The five TRBV segments detected at higher frequency in patients than in controls included TRBV5-6, TRBV5-1 and TRBV20-1.

Germline V CDR1 and CDR2: LNHNV, YYDKDF (reference sequence). This CDR3 has 15 amino acids. With 5 bases clipped from V and 1 base from J, the junction kept 5 bases outside the gene matches. This chain connects TRBV15 to TRBJ2-3; TRBD2 agrees at 8 bases. This receptor was identified in a girl between 10 and 17 years old with multiple sclerosis. The material sequenced was blood. In DNA form, the CDR3 reads TGTGCCACCAGCGGAGCGGGGGCGGGCACAGATACGCAGTATTTT. This encodes CATSGAGAGTDTQYF.